This T cell receptor (beta chain) stems from a study of T cell responses to AZD1222 COVID-19 vaccine. CDR3 size: 13 residues. Germline loops: CDR1 LNHDA, CDR2 SQIVND (reference sequence). V lost 3 bases to trimming and J lost 1 base, with 6 bases between them. Profiled with immunoSEQ multiplex PCR; TCRdb holds only in-frame clones, not every one. The table records some 120,000 clones, around 85% of them present only once. Overall study findings and caveats: Donors skewed white British and female; clonal diversity was possibly underestimated.

To note about this clone: Its specificity is not known.

The TCR originated in an adult in good health. The sequenced sample was peripheral blood, obtained on day 0 of AZD1222 vaccination. V gene TRBV19 combines with J gene TRBJ1-1; D is possibly TRBD1 (5 bases). Here the CDR3 DNA reads TGTGCCAGTAGTATGGGGGGGAACACTGAAGCTTTCTTT. Its translation is CASSMGGNTEAFF. Filled out from reference TRBV19 and TRBJ1-1, the complete variable domain reads DGGITQSPKYLFRKEGQNVTLSCEQNLNHDAMYWYRQDPGQGLRLIYYSQIVNDFQKGDIAEGYSVSREKKESFPLTVTSAQKNPTAFYLCASSMGGNTEAFFGQGTRLTVV.